The 17 T cell receptor beta chains below were found in one sample sequenced in a study of blood T cell repertoires in COVID-19. The table came from immunoSEQ multiplex PCR; TCRdb's copy has only in-frame clones and leaves some out. The repertoire holds 200,000 or so clones, with around 81% as singletons. Sequenced: peripheral blood. The receptors here all came from a woman aged 25 to 39 who had recovered from COVID-19.

The chain recombines TRBV7-7 with TRBJ2-2, with D possibly matching TRBD2 (7 bases). The CDR3 is 19 residues long. The V and J ends lost 7 bases and 1 base respectively, with 25 bases between them. Germline V CDR1 and CDR2: SSHAT, FNYEAQ (reference sequence). The CDR3 protein is CASTPMAGALLKNTGELFF. For the CDR3, the DNA is TGTGCCAGCACCCCCATGGCGGGGGCCCTACTTAAGAACACCGGGGAGCTGTTTTTT. The full variable domain, in which reference TRBV7-7 and TRBJ2-2 provide the parts outside the CDR3, is GAGVSQSPRYKVTKRGQDVTLRCDPISSHATLYWYQQALGQGPEFLTYFNYEAQPDKSGLPSDRFSAERPEGSISTLTIQRTEQRDSAMYRCASTPMAGALLKNTGELFFGEGSRLTVL.

This clone has a single count. V gene TRBV15 combines with J gene TRBJ2-7; 7 bases are a match to TRBD1. Germline values: CDR1 LNHNV, CDR2 YYDKDF (reference sequence). CDR3 length: 16 residues. The trim removed 3 bases at V and 5 bases at J, leaving 13 bases unmatched. The CDR3 sequence is CATSSRQGHPPHEQYF. For the CDR3, the DNA is TGTGCCACCAGCAGTAGACAGGGACACCCCCCCCACGAGCAGTACTTC.

The chain recombines TRBV18 with TRBJ1-1, with no clear D. The CDR3 spans 15 residues. CDR1 is KGHSH and CDR2 is LQKENI in the germline V gene. V lost 2 bases to trimming and J lost 5 bases, with 15 bases between them. This CDR3 reads CASSPIAPGRTEAFF. The CDR3 DNA reads as TGTGCCAGCTCACCAATCGCCCCGGGGAGGACTGAAGCTTTCTTT.

CDR3: CAIGGSGQGDQPQHF. The CDR3 nucleotides read TGTGCCATCGGAGGATCCGGACAGGGAGATCAGCCCCAGCATTTT. This chain joins TRBV10-3 and TRBJ1-5; TRBD1 aligns across 8 bases. J was trimmed by 5 bases and V by 8 bases; bases with no gene match: 11. Germline V CDR1 and CDR2: ENHRY, SYGVKD. The CDR3 runs to 15 residues.

The chain has TRBV28 and TRBJ2-2; 12 bases agree with TRBD1. Per the germline V gene, CDR1 is MDHEN and CDR2 is SYDVKM. The V and J ends lost 6 bases and 7 bases, in that order; junction bases with no gene match: 18. The CDR3 has 19 amino acids. In nucleotides, the CDR3 is TGTGCCAGCAGCAAAATCCCCGTCGGGACAGGGGGCGCCGACGGGGAGCTGTTTTTT. Amino acids: CASSKIPVGTGGADGELFF.

The chain recombines TRBV6-6 with TRBJ2-7; D possibly corresponds to TRBD1 (5 bases). Trimming took 4 bases from V and 2 from J, leaving 15 bases between them. Germline V CDR1 and CDR2: MNHNY, SVGAGI (reference sequence). The CDR3 runs to 15 residues. The CDR3 loop is CASSSTATVTYEQYF. In DNA form, the CDR3 reads TGTGCCAGCAGTTCGACAGCGACCGTGACCTACGAGCAGTACTTC.

V is TRBV9 and J is TRBJ2-7; D is undetermined. CDR1 is SGDLS and CDR2 is YYNGEE in the germline V gene. CDR3 length: 13 amino acids. The V end lost 2 bases, the J end lost 6 bases, and 12 bases lay between the germline ends. The CDR3 reads CASSVLSSSEQYF. The CDR3 DNA reads as TGTGCCAGCAGCGTTTTAAGCTCGTCCGAGCAGTACTTC.

This clone was seen a few times. The V and J genes are TRBV10-2 and TRBJ2-7; 9 bases line up with TRBD2. The length of the CDR3 is 15 residues. Germline V gene data show CDR1 as WSHSY and CDR2 as SAAADI. With 3 bases clipped from V and 2 bases from J, the junction kept 5 bases outside the gene matches. DNA of the CDR3: TGCGCCAGCAGTGAAGGGGCGGGAGGGGCCTACGAGCAGTACTTC. Protein sequence: CASSEGAGGAYEQYF.

This chain links TRBV7-2 with TRBJ2-6; possibly TRBD1 for D (6 bases). Germline V gene data show CDR1 as SGHTA and CDR2 as FQGNSA. The ends were cut back, 8 bases at V and 3 bases at J, with 14 bases in the middle. The CDR3 totals 15 residues. CDR3 protein: CASGTGSGGANVLTF. The CDR3 DNA is TGTGCCAGCGGAACAGGGAGTGGTGGGGCCAACGTCCTGACTTTC.

The chain is built from TRBV5-1 and TRBJ2-3; the match to TRBD1 covers 7 bases. The junction had 3 bases not matched to a gene; V was cut back by 0 bases and J by 2 bases. The CDR3 is made up of 15 amino acids. Germline assignment: CDR1 SGHRS and CDR2 YFSETQ. The CDR3 DNA reads as TGCGCCAGCAGCTTGGCGGGACAGCCCACAGATACGCAGTATTTT. Amino acids: CASSLAGQPTDTQYF.

The chain has TRBV9 and TRBJ2-5; TRBD2 matches 9 bases. This CDR3 has 15 residues. With 0 bases clipped from V and 3 bases from J, the junction kept 3 bases outside the gene matches. Germline V gene lookup returns CDR1 SGDLS and CDR2 YYNGEE. The CDR3 region is CASSVEASGKETQYF. The CDR3 DNA follows: TGTGCCAGCAGCGTAGAGGCTAGCGGGAAAGAGACCCAGTACTTC.

The V call is TRBV6-6, the J call TRBJ2-5; 15 nucleotides line up with TRBD2. The V gene's germline CDR1 is MNHNY and CDR2 SVGAGI (reference sequence). CDR3 length: 16 residues. The V gene end was trimmed by 6 bases and the J gene end by 2 bases; junction bases not matched to a gene: 4. The CDR3 reads CASSGTSGRTQETQYF. CDR3 coding DNA: TGTGCCAGCAGCGGGACTAGCGGGAGGACACAAGAGACCCAGTACTTC.

V is TRBV7-3 and J is TRBJ2-1; TRBD1 matches 7 bases. V gave up 5 bases and J gave up 13 bases; unmatched junction bases: 11. Looked up from germline, CDR1 is SGHTA and CDR2 is FQGTGA. CDR3 size: 13 residues. CDR3 in amino acids: CASSPDRVGPQFF. The CDR3 DNA sequence: TGTGCCAGCAGCCCAGACAGGGTTGGGCCTCAGTTCTTC.

The J gene is TRBJ2-7, the V gene TRBV7-9; D possibly corresponds to TRBD2 (6 bases). The length of the CDR3 is 16 residues. Trimming removed 5 bases at V and 2 bases at J, with 19 bases between. Germline-derived CDR1 and CDR2 are SEHNR and FQNEAQ (reference sequence). CDR3 DNA sequence: TGTGCCAGCAGCCCCCCGGGGGAGCGGGTCCCCTACGAGCAGTACTTC. It yields the protein CASSPPGERVPYEQYF.

The chain couples TRBV15 to TRBJ1-5, with unresolved D. The CDR3 extends over 14 amino acids. Looked up from germline, CDR1 is LNHNV and CDR2 is YYDKDF (reference sequence). V lost 1 base to trimming and J lost 7 bases, with 11 bases between them. CDR3 loop: CATSRVQVGQPQHF. The CDR3 bases are TGTGCCACCAGCAGAGTTCAGGTCGGACAGCCCCAGCATTTT.

In this sample, this clone turned up once. The rearrangement links TRBV11-2 to TRBJ2-2; 7 nucleotides match TRBD1. Germline CDR1 and CDR2: SGHAT and FQNNGV. The CDR3 runs to 16 residues. Trimming took 6 bases from V and 2 from J; bases not matched to a gene: 9. The CDR3, as DNA: TGTGCCAGCAGGAGACGACAGGGCTTCAACACCGGGGAGCTGTTTTTT. It yields the protein CASRRRQGFNTGELFF.

The chain links TRBV27 to TRBJ2-3; TRBD1 agrees at 7 bases. This CDR3 comprises 15 residues. The germline V gene has CDR1 MNHEY and CDR2 SMNVEV (reference sequence). The J segment lost 3 bases and the V segment lost 8 bases, leaving 11 bases of the junction unmatched. CDR3 residues: CASLPQGRGTDTQYF. As DNA, the CDR3 is TGTGCCAGCCTCCCCCAGGGCAGGGGGACAGATACGCAGTATTTT.